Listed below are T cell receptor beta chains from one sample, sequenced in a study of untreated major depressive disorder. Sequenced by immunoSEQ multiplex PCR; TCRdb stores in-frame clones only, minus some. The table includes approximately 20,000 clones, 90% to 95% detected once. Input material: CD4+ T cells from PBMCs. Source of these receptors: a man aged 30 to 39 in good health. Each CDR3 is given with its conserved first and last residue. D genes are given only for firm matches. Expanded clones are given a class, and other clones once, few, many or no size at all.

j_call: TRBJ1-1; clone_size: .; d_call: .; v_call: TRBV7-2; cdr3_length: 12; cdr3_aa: CASTVRYTEAFF; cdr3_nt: TGTGCCAGCACCGTAAGGTACACTGAAGCTTTCTTT
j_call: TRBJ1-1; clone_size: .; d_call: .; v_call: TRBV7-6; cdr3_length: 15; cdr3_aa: CASSSKQGANTEAFF; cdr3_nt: TGTGCCAGCAGCTCAAAACAGGGTGCAAACACTGAAGCTTTCTTT
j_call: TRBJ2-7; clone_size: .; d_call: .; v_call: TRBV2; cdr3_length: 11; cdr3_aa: CASSDSYEQYF; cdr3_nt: TGTGCCAGCAGTGACAGCTACGAGCAGTACTTC
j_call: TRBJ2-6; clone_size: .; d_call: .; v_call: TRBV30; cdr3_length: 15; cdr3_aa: CAWSGGPKVKNVLTF; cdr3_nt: TGTGCCTGGAGTGGGGGGCCAAAGGTGAAAAACGTCCTGACTTTC
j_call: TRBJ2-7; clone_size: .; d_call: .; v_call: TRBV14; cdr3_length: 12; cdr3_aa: CASSPTPYEQYF; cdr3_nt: TGTGCCAGCAGCCCGACACCATACGAGCAGTACTTC
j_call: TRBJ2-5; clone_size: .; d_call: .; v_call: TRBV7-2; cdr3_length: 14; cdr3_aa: CASSLLPNQETQYF; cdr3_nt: TGTGCCAGCAGCTTATTGCCCAACCAAGAGACCCAGTACTTC
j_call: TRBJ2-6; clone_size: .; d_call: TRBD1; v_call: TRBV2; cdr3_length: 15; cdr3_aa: CASSRGTGGANVLTF; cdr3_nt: TGTGCCAGCAGTCGGGGGACAGGTGGGGCCAACGTCCTGACTTTC
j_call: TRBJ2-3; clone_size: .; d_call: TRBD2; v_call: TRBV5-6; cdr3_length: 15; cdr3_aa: CASSRRLAETDTQYF; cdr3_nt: TGTGCCAGCAGTCGGAGACTAGCGGAAACAGATACGCAGTATTTT
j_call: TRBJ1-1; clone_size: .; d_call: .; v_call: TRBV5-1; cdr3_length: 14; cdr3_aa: CASSLATRNTEAFF; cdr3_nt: TGCGCCAGCAGCTTAGCGACAAGGAACACTGAAGCTTTCTTT
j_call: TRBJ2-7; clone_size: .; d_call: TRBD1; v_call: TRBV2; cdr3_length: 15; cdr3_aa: CASTSPGQGVNEQYF; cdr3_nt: TGTGCCAGTACATCTCCGGGACAGGGGGTCAACGAGCAGTACTTC
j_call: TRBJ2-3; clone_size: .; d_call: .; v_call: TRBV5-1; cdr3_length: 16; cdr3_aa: CASQQGWTVSSDTQYF; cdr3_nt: TGCGCCAGCCAGCAAGGGTGGACGGTTTCCTCAGATACGCAGTATTTT
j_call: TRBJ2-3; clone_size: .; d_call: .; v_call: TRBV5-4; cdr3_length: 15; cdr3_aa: CASSLVITSTDTQYF; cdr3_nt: TGTGCCAGCAGCTTAGTCATTACTAGCACAGATACGCAGTATTTT
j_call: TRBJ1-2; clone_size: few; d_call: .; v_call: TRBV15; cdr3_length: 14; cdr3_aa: CATSRERRGYGYTF; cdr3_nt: TGTGCCACCAGCAGAGAGAGGAGGGGCTATGGCTACACCTTC
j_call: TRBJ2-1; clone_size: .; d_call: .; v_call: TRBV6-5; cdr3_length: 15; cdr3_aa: CASSYGQASYNEQFF; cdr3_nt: TGTGCCAGCAGTTACGGGCAGGCCTCCTACAATGAGCAGTTCTTC
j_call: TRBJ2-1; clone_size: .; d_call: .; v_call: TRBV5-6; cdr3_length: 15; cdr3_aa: CASSRRTGSYNEQFF; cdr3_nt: TGTGCCAGCAGCCGTAGGACGGGGTCCTACAATGAGCAGTTCTTC
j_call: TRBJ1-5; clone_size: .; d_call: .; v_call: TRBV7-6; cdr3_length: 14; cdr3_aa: CASSLGSQTQPQHF; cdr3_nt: TGTGCCAGCAGCTTAGGGAGTCAAACCCAGCCCCAGCATTTT
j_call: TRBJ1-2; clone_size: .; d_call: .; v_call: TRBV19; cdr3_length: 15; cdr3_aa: CASSINVPLRGGYTF; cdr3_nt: TGTGCCAGTAGTATAAATGTCCCCTTAAGAGGAGGCTACACCTTC
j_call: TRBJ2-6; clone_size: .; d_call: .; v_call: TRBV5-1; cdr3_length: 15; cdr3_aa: CASSSSGAGANVLTF; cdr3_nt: TGCGCCAGCAGCTCGTCCGGGGCTGGGGCCAACGTCCTGACTTTC
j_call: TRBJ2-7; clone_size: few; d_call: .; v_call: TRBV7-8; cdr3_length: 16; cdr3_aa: CASSEPSLGSWYEQYF; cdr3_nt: TGTGCCAGCAGCGAACCTTCACTCGGGAGTTGGTACGAGCAGTACTTC
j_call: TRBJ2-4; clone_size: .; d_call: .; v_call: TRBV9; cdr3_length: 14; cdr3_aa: CASSVYGSKNIQYF; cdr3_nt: TGTGCCAGCAGCGTATACGGTTCCAAAAACATTCAGTACTTC
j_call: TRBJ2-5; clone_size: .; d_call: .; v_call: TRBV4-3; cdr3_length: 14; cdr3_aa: CASRLTRGSETQYF; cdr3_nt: TGCGCCAGCAGACTAACGAGAGGGTCGGAGACCCAGTACTTC